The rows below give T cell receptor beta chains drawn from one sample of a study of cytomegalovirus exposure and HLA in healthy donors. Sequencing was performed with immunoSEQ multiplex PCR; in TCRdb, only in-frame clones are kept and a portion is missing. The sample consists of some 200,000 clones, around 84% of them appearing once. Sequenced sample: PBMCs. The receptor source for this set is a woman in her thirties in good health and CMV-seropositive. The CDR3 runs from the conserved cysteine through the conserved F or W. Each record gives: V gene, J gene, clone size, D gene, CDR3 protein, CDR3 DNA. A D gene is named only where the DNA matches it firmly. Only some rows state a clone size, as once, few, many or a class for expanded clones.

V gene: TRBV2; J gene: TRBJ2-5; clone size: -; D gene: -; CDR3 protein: CASSLREKTQYF; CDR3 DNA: TGTGCCAGCAGCCTCAGGGAAAAGACCCAGTACTTC
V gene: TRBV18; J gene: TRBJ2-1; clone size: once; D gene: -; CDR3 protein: CASSPESGQFF; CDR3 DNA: TGTGCCAGCTCACCCGAATCAGGGCAGTTCTTC
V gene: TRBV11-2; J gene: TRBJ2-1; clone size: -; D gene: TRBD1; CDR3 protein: CASRNPGQGYLNEQFF; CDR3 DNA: TGTGCCAGCAGAAACCCGGGACAGGGGTATCTAAACGAGCAGTTCTTC
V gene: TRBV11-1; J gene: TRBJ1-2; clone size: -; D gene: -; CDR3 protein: CASSLIRQEGYTF; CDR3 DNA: TGTGCCAGCAGCTTGATCAGGCAGGAAGGCTACACCTTC
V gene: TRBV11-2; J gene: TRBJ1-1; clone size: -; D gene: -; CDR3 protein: CASSPSGTEAFF; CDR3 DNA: TGTGCCAGCAGCCCGTCCGGCACTGAAGCTTTCTTT
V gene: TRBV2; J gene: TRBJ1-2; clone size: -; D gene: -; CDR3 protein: CASSDGSIYGLPADGYTF; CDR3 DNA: TGTGCCAGCAGTGATGGGTCCATATATGGGCTCCCAGCTGATGGCTACACCTTC
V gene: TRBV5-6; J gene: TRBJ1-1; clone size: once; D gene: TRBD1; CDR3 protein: CASSLFTGGAFF; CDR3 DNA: TGTGCCAGCAGCTTATTTACAGGGGGTGCTTTCTTT
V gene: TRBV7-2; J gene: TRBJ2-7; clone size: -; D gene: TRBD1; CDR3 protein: CASSSRQGSGEQYF; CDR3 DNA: TGTGCCAGCAGCTCGAGACAGGGGTCGGGCGAGCAGTACTTC
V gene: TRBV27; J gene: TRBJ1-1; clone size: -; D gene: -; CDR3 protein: CASSLSAGGWGAFF; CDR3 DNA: TGTGCCAGCAGTTTATCAGCGGGGGGCTGGGGAGCTTTCTTT
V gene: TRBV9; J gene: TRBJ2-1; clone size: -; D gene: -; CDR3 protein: CASSDGSNEQFF; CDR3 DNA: TGTGCCAGCAGTGACGGGTCCAATGAGCAGTTCTTC
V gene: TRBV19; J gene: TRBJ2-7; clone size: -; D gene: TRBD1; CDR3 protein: CASSRTGVSGEQYF; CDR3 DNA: TGTGCCAGTAGTAGAACAGGGGTCTCCGGCGAGCAGTACTTC
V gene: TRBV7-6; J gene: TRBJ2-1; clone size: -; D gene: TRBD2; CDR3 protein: CASSLSIRLAGATTYNEQFF; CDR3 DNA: TGTGCCAGCAGCTTATCAATCCGGCTAGCGGGAGCGACAACCTACAATGAGCAGTTCTTC
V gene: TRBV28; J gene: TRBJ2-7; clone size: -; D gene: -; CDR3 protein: CASEQASSYEQYF; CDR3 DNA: TGTGCCAGCGAACAGGCTAGCTCCTACGAGCAGTACTTC
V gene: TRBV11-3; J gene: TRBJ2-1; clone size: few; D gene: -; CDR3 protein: CASSLGEVADHNEQFF; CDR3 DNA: TGTGCCAGCAGCTTAGGAGAGGTAGCGGACCACAATGAGCAGTTCTTC
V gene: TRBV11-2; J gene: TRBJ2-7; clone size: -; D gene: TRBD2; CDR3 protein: CASSTNRGVHEQYF; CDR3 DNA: TGTGCCAGCAGCACAAATCGGGGGGTACACGAGCAGTACTTC
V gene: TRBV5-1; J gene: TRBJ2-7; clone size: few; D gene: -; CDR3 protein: CASSLGDSSYEQYF; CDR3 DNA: TGCGCCAGCAGCTTGGGCGACAGCTCCTACGAGCAGTACTTC
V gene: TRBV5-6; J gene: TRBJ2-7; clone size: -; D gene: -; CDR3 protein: CASSSGPTRSYEQYF; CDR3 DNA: TGTGCCAGCAGCTCAGGGCCGACCAGGAGTTACGAGCAGTACTTC
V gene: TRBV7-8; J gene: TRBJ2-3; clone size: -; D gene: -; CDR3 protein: CASSQMSGFPDTQYF; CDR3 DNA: TGTGCCAGCAGCCAGATGTCAGGGTTTCCAGATACGCAGTATTTT
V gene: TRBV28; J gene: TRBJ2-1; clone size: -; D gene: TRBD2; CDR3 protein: CASSPSGSAYNEQFF; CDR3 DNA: TGTGCCAGCAGCCCAAGCGGGAGTGCCTACAATGAGCAGTTCTTC
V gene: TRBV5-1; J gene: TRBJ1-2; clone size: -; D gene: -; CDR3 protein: CASSFVGREDGYTF; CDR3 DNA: TGCGCCAGCAGCTTTGTGGGCAGGGAGGATGGCTACACCTTC
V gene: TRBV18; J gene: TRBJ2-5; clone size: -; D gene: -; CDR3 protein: CASSARTGDQETQYF; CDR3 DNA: TGTGCCAGCTCAGCCCGGACGGGGGACCAAGAGACCCAGTACTTC
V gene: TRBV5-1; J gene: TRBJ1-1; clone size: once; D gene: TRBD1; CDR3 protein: CASRPDRAEGTEAFF; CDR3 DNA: TGCGCCAGCAGGCCGGACAGGGCCGAGGGCACTGAAGCTTTCTTT
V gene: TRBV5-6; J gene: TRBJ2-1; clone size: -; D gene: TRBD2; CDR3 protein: CASSLPGLGSSSYNEQFF; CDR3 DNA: TGTGCCAGCAGCTTACCGGGACTAGGATCAAGCTCCTACAATGAGCAGTTCTTC
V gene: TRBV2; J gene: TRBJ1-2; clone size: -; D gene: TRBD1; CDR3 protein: CASSEEGADGYTF; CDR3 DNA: TGTGCCAGCAGTGAAGAGGGGGCGGATGGCTACACCTTC
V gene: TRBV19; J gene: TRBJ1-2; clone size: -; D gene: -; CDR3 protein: CASRGRGGYTF; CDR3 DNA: TGTGCCAGTAGGGGTCGAGGTGGCTACACCTTC
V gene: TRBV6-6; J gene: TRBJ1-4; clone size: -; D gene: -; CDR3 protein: CASSFGGSEKLFF; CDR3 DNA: TGTGCCAGCAGTTTCGGGGGTTCTGAAAAACTGTTTTTT
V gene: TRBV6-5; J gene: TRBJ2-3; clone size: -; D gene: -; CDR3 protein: CASSSRGDTQYF; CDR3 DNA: TGTGCCAGCAGCTCAAGGGGAGATACGCAGTATTTT
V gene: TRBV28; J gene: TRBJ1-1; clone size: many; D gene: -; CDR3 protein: CASSLEGGSWAEAFF; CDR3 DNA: TGTGCCAGCAGTTTAGAGGGGGGGAGTTGGGCTGAAGCTTTCTTT
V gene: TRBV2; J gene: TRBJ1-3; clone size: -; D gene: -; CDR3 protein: CASSEEGVTGNTIYF; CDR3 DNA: TGTGCCAGCAGTGAAGAAGGGGTCACTGGAAACACCATATATTTT
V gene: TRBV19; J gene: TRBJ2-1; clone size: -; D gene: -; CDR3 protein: CASSRGGGVAYNEQFF; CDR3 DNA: TGTGCCAGTAGTAGGGGAGGGGGAGTGGCCTACAATGAGCAGTTCTTC
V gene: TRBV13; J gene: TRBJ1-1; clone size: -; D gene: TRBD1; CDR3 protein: CASSMGQGKTEAFF; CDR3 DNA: TGTGCCAGCAGCATGGGACAGGGTAAAACTGAAGCTTTCTTT
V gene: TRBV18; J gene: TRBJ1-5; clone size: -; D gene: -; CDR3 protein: CASSPTQGSGPQHF; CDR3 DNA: TGTGCCAGCTCCCCGACCCAGGGTTCCGGGCCCCAGCATTTT
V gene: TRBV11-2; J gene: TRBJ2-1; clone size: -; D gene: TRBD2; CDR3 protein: CASSLRKASGNSSYNEQFF; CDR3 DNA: TGTGCCAGCAGCCTCCGCAAGGCTAGCGGAAATAGCTCCTACAATGAGCAGTTCTTC
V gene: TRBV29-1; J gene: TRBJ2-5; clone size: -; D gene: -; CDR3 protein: CSLRTGGVQETQYF; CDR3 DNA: TGCAGCCTCCGTACAGGGGGGGTCCAAGAGACCCAGTACTTC
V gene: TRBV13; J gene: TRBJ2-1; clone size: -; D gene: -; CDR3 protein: CASSPGSDTYNEQFF; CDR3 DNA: TGTGCCAGCAGCCCCGGGAGTGACACCTACAATGAGCAGTTCTTC
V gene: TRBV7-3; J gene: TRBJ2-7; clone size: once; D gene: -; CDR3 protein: CASSLEIGREQYF; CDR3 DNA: TGTGCCAGCAGCTTAGAGATTGGGAGGGAGCAGTACTTC
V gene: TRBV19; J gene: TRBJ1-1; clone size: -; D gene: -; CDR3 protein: CASTIPGQITEAFF; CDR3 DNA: TGTGCCAGTACGATCCCGGGACAAATCACTGAAGCTTTCTTT
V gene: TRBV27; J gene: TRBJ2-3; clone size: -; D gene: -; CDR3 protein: CASSLKPGIRNTQYF; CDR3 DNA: TGTGCCAGCAGTTTAAAGCCAGGGATTAGGAATACGCAGTATTTT
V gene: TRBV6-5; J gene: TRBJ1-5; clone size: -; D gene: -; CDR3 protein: CASRRDGGPNQPQHF; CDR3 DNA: TGTGCCAGCAGGCGGGACGGAGGGCCCAATCAGCCCCAGCATTTT
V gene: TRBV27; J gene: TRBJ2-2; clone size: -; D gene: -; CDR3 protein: CASSLSGGTGELFF; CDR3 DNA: TGTGCCAGCAGTTTATCCGGGGGAACCGGGGAGCTGTTTTTT
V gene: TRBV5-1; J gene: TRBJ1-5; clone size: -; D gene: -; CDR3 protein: CASSLGQGSNQPQHF; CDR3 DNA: TGCGCCAGCAGCTTGGGCCAGGGCAGCAATCAGCCCCAGCATTTT
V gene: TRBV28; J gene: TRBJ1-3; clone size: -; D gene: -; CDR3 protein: CASSRPRGASSGNTIYF; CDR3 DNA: TGTGCCAGCAGCCGACCCCGGGGAGCGAGTTCGGGAAACACCATATATTTT
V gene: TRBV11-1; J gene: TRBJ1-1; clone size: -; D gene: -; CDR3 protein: CASSALGQSEAFF; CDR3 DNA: TGTGCCAGCAGCGCGTTAGGACAGTCCGAAGCTTTCTTT
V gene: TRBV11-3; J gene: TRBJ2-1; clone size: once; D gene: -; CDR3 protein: CASSLASSYNEQFF; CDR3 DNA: TGTGCCAGCAGCTTAGCTAGCTCCTACAATGAGCAGTTCTTC
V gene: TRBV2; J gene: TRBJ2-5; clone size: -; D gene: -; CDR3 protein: CATSPQGQETQYF; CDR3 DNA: TGTGCCACCAGTCCCCAGGGCCAAGAGACCCAGTACTTC
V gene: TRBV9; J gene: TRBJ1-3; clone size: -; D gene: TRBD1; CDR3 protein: CASSLWTGGNTIYF; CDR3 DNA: TGTGCCAGCAGCCTGTGGACAGGGGGAAACACCATATATTTT
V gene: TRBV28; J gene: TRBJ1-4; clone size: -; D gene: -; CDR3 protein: CASSPEDQGLFF; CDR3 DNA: TGTGCCAGCAGTCCGGAGGATCAGGGGTTGTTTTTT
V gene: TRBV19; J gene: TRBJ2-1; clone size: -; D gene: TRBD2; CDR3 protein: CASMEVMGGAYNEQFF; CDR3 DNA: TGTGCCAGTATGGAGGTGATGGGGGGGGCCTACAATGAGCAGTTCTTC